Shown below are 2 T cell receptor beta chains from a single sample sequenced in a study of blood T cell repertoires in COVID-19. Assay used: immunoSEQ multiplex PCR; TCRdb lists only in-frame clones, some missing. Seen here are about 260,000 clones, approximately 85% observed once, and the top ten hold more than 0.55%. Sequencing input: peripheral blood. Receptors originate from a human donor in a cohort sampled during active COVID-19.

J is TRBJ1-1 and V is TRBV7-2, with D possibly matching TRBD1 (6 bases). V lost 1 base, J lost 5 bases, and 14 bases lay in between. Germline values: CDR1 SGHTA, CDR2 FQGNSA. This CDR3 has 15 amino acids. The CDR3 coding sequence is TGTGCCAGCAGCTTAGGTGTGGGGGCGCAGACTGAAGCTTTCTTT. This gives the protein CASSLGVGAQTEAFF.

This clone was counted once. The chain recombines TRBV5-6 with TRBJ2-5, with unresolved D. Per the germline V gene, CDR1 is SGHDT and CDR2 is YYEEEE. Trimming stripped 6 bases from V and 7 bases from J, with 28 bases between. This CDR3 is built from 17 residues. The DNA of the CDR3 is TGTGCCAGCACAAAACGCTTCCTTTCGTATAGCTCTGGGACCCAGTACTTC. Protein product: CASTKRFLSYSSGTQYF.